Below, 30 T cell receptor beta chains from the same sample are listed, as sequenced in a study of neurological immune-mediated disorders. Each CDR3 protein is one row after TCRdb ran MiXCR on the 5' RACE reads. The sample gives 20,000 to 25,000 distinct CDR3 sequences, about 13% of which show up once; around 13% is in the top ten. Sequenced input: PBMCs. These receptors came from an older woman with HTLV-1-associated myelopathy (HAM/TSP).

This clonotype was detected ten times or more. The chain has TRBV11-2 and TRBJ2-6, with no clear D. This CDR3 is 14 amino acids long. Trimming took 5 bases from V and 0 from J, leaving 5 bases between them. CDR1 and CDR2 from the germline V gene are SGHAT and FQNNGV. Written as DNA, the CDR3 is TGTGCCAGCAGCCAGAACTCTGGGGCCAACGTCCTGACTTTC. Its translation: CASSQNSGANVLTF.

This clonotype is medium-sized (0.01 to 0.1%). The chain carries TRBV12-3 or TRBV12-4 and TRBJ2-5, with unresolved D. This CDR3 has 11 amino acids. V lost 5 bases to trimming and J lost 4 bases, with 5 bases between them. CDR3 loop: CASSMSETQYF. As DNA, the CDR3 is TGTGCCAGCAGTATGTCAGAGACCCAGTACTTC.

This clonotype was seen only a few times. The CDR3 region is CASSPSLRAGETQYF. As DNA, the CDR3 is TGTGCCAGCAGCCCTTCGCTCCGGGCCGGGGAGACCCAGTACTTC. The rearrangement joins TRBV9 to TRBJ2-5; no firm D call. Germline CDR1 is SGDLS and CDR2 is YYNGEE. Deletions cut 4 bases from V and 5 bases from J, with 18 bases between. The CDR3 covers 15 residues.

This clonotype has a count of ten or more. The rearrangement links TRBV19 to TRBJ2-1; 7 bases are shared with TRBD1. The ends lost 3 bases at V and 1 base at J; junction bases unmatched: 3. Per germline, CDR1 LNHDA and CDR2 SQIVND (reference sequence). The CDR3 totals 15 residues. The CDR3 region is CASSIGTESYNEQFF. CDR3 bases: TGTGCCAGTAGTATCGGGACAGAATCCTACAATGAGCAGTTCTTC. The full variable domain, in which reference TRBV19 and TRBJ2-1 provide the parts outside the CDR3, is DGGITQSPKYLFRKEGQNVTLSCEQNLNHDAMYWYRQDPGQGLRLIYYSQIVNDFQKGDIAEGYSVSREKKESFPLTVTSAQKNPTAFYLCASSIGTESYNEQFFGPGTRLTVL.

This clonotype came up many times. This chain uses TRBV4-1 with TRBJ1-2; TRBD1 might be the D (6 bases). The length of the CDR3 is 14 residues. The V gene lost 3 bases and the J gene lost 4 bases, with 12 bases spanning the gap. Germline V gene sequence: CDR1 MGHRA, CDR2 YSYEKL. The CDR3 protein is CASSHEQGIYGYTF. The CDR3 bases are TGCGCCAGCAGCCACGAACAGGGAATCTATGGCTACACCTTC.

This clonotype was found many times. The chain is built from TRBV20-1 and TRBJ2-3, with TRBD2 matching 9 bases. Germline CDR1 reads DFQATT; CDR2 reads SNEGSKA (reference sequence). V was pared by 5 bases and J by 2 bases, with 11 bases of the junction left unmatched. The CDR3 runs to 16 residues. In DNA, the CDR3 is TGCAGTGCTCCGAGGAGGCTAGCGGGAACCACAGATACGCAGTATTTT. It translates to CSAPRRLAGTTDTQYF.

This clonotype was counted at least ten times. The V gene is TRBV5-5, the J gene TRBJ2-7; TRBD1 matches at 11 bases. This CDR3 is built from 16 residues. Germline V lookup: CDR1 SGHKS, CDR2 YYEKEE (reference sequence). V dropped 4 bases and J dropped 5; count of bases not matched to a gene: 11. The CDR3 nucleotides read TGTGCCAGCAGCCCCGCTGGGGGACAGGGGGTCCACGAGCAGTACTTC. Protein sequence: CASSPAGGQGVHEQYF.

This clonotype was counted ten times or more. The rearrangement uses TRBV20-1 and TRBJ2-7, with 8 bases aligning to TRBD1. The CDR3 sequence is 14 residues long. CDR1 and CDR2 from the germline V gene are DFQATT and SNEGSKA (reference sequence). V gave up 5 bases and J gave up 0 bases; unmatched junction bases: 6. DNA of the CDR3: TGCAGTGCTCCCGGACAGGGTCCCTCCTACGAGCAGTACTTC. This encodes CSAPGQGPSYEQYF.

This clonotype has at least ten counts. This chain uses TRBV12-3 or TRBV12-4 with TRBJ2-1; no clear D. Deletions cut 6 bases from V and 5 bases from J, with 11 bases between. The CDR3 sequence is 13 residues long. In DNA, the CDR3 is TGTGCCAGCAGCCATAACCGGGACAATGAGCAGTTCTTC. Amino acids: CASSHNRDNEQFF.

This clonotype showed up many times. The rearrangement joins TRBV20-1 to TRBJ1-2; possibly TRBD1 for D (6 bases). Trimming removed 6 bases from V and 3 bases from J, with 14 bases in between. CDR1 DFQATT and CDR2 SNEGSKA come from the germline V gene (reference sequence). The CDR3 extends over 13 amino acids. CDR3: CSAQGGGDYGYTF. Here the CDR3 DNA reads TGCAGTGCCCAAGGGGGGGGCGACTATGGCTACACCTTC.

This chain uses TRBV5-1 with TRBJ2-3, with D maybe TRBD1 (6 bases). Germline assignment: CDR1 SGHRS and CDR2 YFSETQ. Trimming cost V 3 bases and J 1 base, with 12 bases left between them. This CDR3 contains 15 residues. This CDR3 is CASSSQGGGTDTQYF. In DNA, the CDR3 is TGCGCCAGCAGCTCACAGGGCGGCGGCACAGATACGCAGTATTTT.

To note about this clonotype: This may arise from a read error, as a much more abundant clone is one base away. The gene calls are TRBV9 and TRBJ2-2, with TRBD2 as a possible D gene (5 bases). In germline, CDR1 is SGDLS, CDR2 YYNGEE. The CDR3 length is 14 residues. The CDR3 nucleotides read TGTGCCAGCAGTGGACGTACGAACACCGGGGAGCCGTTTTTT. Its protein is CASSGRTNTGEPFF.

Ten or more counts support this clonotype. The chain uses TRBV5-8 and TRBJ2-4; 15 bases map to TRBD2. V was clipped by 3 bases and J by 4 bases; unmatched bases: 5. CDR3 length: 17 amino acids. Germline assignment: CDR1 SGHTS and CDR2 YDEGEE. DNA for the CDR3: TGTGCCAGCAGCTGGGCGGGGACTAGCGGGGGGAAAAACATTCAGTACTTC. Translating it yields CASSWAGTSGGKNIQYF.

This clonotype was counted ten times or more. The V call is TRBV20-1, the J call TRBJ2-2, with D uncertain. The V end lost 1 base, the J end lost 5 bases, and 8 bases lay between the germline ends. Germline-derived CDR1 and CDR2 are DFQATT and SNEGSKA (reference sequence). This CDR3 has 13 amino acids. This CDR3 reads CSARGWMTGELFF. CDR3 DNA: TGCAGTGCTAGAGGATGGATGACCGGGGAGCTGTTTTTT.

This clonotype was picked up many times. A read error may account for a junction end that differs from germline. This chain connects TRBV6-6 to TRBJ1-1; 8 bases agree with TRBD1. The CDR3 spans 12 residues. Germline lookup yields CDR1 MNHNY and CDR2 SVGAGI (reference sequence). CDR3 residues: CASSYNYGQGGF. CDR3 sequence (DNA): TGTGCCAGCAGTTACAATTACGGACAGGGCGGCTTT.

In its sample, this clonotype was seen many times. The V call is TRBV7-9, the J call TRBJ2-1; 13 nucleotides line up with TRBD2. With V trimmed by 5 bases and J by 9 bases, 7 bases remained unmatched. The germline CDR1 and CDR2 sequences are SEHNR and FQNEAQ (reference sequence). The CDR3 is made up of 15 amino acids. CDR3 region: CASSLTSGRATEQFF. Here the CDR3 DNA reads TGTGCCAGCAGCCTCACTAGCGGGAGGGCCACTGAGCAGTTCTTC.

As concerns this clonotype: Relative to the germline gene, one junction end is altered; a read error may explain this. The chain joins TRBV5-1 to TRBJ1-1; 8 bases are shared with TRBD1. The CDR3 length is 15 residues. Per the germline V gene, CDR1 is SGHRS and CDR2 is YFSETQ. In nucleotides, the CDR3 is TGCGCTAGCAGCTTAGGACAGGGAAGGAATACTGAAGCTTTCTTT. Translation gives CASSLGQGRNTEAFF.

At least ten counts were recorded for this clonotype. J is TRBJ1-4 and V is TRBV20-1; TRBD1 matches 10 bases. Germline assignment: CDR1 DFQATT and CDR2 SNEGSKA (reference sequence). Germline trimming cut 1 base from V and 6 bases from J; bases unmatched to any gene: 2. The CDR3 spans 14 residues. CDR3 sequence (DNA): TGCAGTGCTAGAGGGGACAGGGGTTATGAAAAACTGTTTTTT. Its translation is CSARGDRGYEKLFF.

Ten or more counts support this clonotype. J is TRBJ2-1 and V is TRBV29-1, with 7 bases aligning to TRBD2. Trimming removed 1 base from V and 2 bases from J; junction bases left unmatched: 5. The CDR3 is 15 amino acids. Germline CDR1 and CDR2: SQVTM and ANQGSEA. The CDR3 region has the DNA TGCAGCGTTGAAGGGCTAGCGGTCCCCTACAATGAGCAGTTCTTC. Its translation is CSVEGLAVPYNEQFF.

This chain connects TRBV20-1 to TRBJ2-7; 10 bases match TRBD1. The CDR3 loop spans 13 amino acids. V was clipped by 6 bases and J by 2 bases; unmatched bases: 4. Germline CDR1 DFQATT, CDR2 SNEGSKA (reference sequence). The CDR3 DNA is TGCAGTGCGGGACAGGGGCCTACCTACGAGCAGTACTTC. Its protein is CSAGQGPTYEQYF.

This clonotype was seen ten or more times. The V call is TRBV7-2, the J call TRBJ1-2; perhaps TRBD1 as D (6 bases). The CDR3 loop spans 13 amino acids. V was clipped by 6 bases and J by 4 bases, with 12 bases between them. CDR1 is SGHTA and CDR2 is FQGNSA in the germline V gene. CDR3 sequence: CASSTTGSYGYTF. The CDR3 DNA sequence: TGTGCCAGCAGTACTACAGGGAGCTATGGCTACACCTTC.

This clonotype is labeled medium-sized. This chain uses TRBV12-3 or TRBV12-4 with TRBJ2-3, with D tentatively TRBD1 or TRBD2 (6 bases each). V was trimmed by 3 bases and J by 3 bases, leaving 10 bases between them. There are 14 residues in the CDR3. The CDR3 here is CASSFLGGTDTQYF. The CDR3 DNA follows: TGTGCCAGCAGTTTTTTAGGGGGGACAGATACGCAGTATTTT.

In this sample, this clonotype turned up many times. The chain carries TRBV7-9 and TRBJ2-1; no reliable D call. CDR1 and CDR2 from the germline V gene are SEHNR and FQNEAQ (reference sequence). V shed 4 bases and J shed 5 bases, with 0 bases lying between them. This CDR3 has 10 residues. DNA of the CDR3: TGTGCCAGCAGCTACAATGAGCAGTTCTTC. Its protein product is CASSYNEQFF.

This clonotype was observed many times. V gene TRBV10-3 combines with J gene TRBJ2-7; 8 positions agree with TRBD1. CDR1 ENHRY and CDR2 SYGVKD come from the germline V gene. V lost 6 bases, J lost 7 bases, and 14 bases stayed unmatched. The CDR3 consists of 15 residues. DNA of the CDR3: TGTGCCATCAGGACGGACAGGGACCTTTCCGGAGAGCAGTACTTC. Protein: CAIRTDRDLSGEQYF.

In this sample, this clonotype turned up many times. V gene TRBV20-1 combines with J gene TRBJ2-5; possibly TRBD2 for D (6 bases). There are 12 residues in the CDR3. The V and J ends lost 6 bases and 0 bases respectively, with 8 bases between them. CDR1 and CDR2 from the germline V gene are DFQATT and SNEGSKA (reference sequence). The CDR3 DNA sequence: TGCAGTGCGAGGACTAACCAAGAGACCCAGTACTTC. Its translation is CSARTNQETQYF.

This clonotype was picked up many times. The rearrangement links TRBV5-1 to TRBJ2-2; D not resolved. This CDR3 contains 15 residues. The V end was cut by 4 bases, the J end by 5 bases, with 15 bases between. CDR1 and CDR2 (germline): SGHRS, YFSETQ. The CDR3 coding sequence is TGCGCCAGCAGCCTCATACTGACGAGGACCGGGGAGCTGTTTTTT. Protein: CASSLILTRTGELFF.

This clonotype was seen many times. This rearrangement joins TRBV20-1 to TRBJ2-3; D is ambiguous. CDR1 is DFQATT and CDR2 is SNEGSKA in the germline V gene (reference sequence). The CDR3 runs to 14 residues. Trimming shortened V by 3 bases and J by 4 bases, and 14 bases separated the two germline ends. In DNA, the CDR3 is TGCAGTGCTAGGTGGGCGGTCCAGGCAGATACGCAGTATTTT. Translation gives CSARWAVQADTQYF.

Worth noting for this clonotype: A single base separates this from a much larger clone, so it may be a read error. The chain joins TRBV20-1 to TRBJ2-5; 8 nucleotides agree with TRBD1. V trimming: 3 bases; J trimming: 7 bases; junction bases outside the gene matches: 10. The length of the CDR3 is 14 residues. The germline CDR1 and CDR2 sequences are DFQATT and SNEGSKA (reference sequence). This CDR3 is CSARMGQAWGTQYF. The CDR3 DNA reads TGCAGTGCTAGGATGGGACAGGCCTGGGGGACCCAGTACTTC.

This clonotype was counted at least ten times. V gene TRBV20-1 combines with J gene TRBJ1-2; 7 bases agree with TRBD1. This CDR3 is 15 amino acids long. Looked up from germline, CDR1 is DFQATT and CDR2 is SNEGSKA (reference sequence). The V and J ends lost 0 bases and 3 bases, in that order; junction bases with no gene match: 7. The CDR3 bases are TGCAGTGCTAGAGAACAAACAGGGGCGGACTATGGCTACACCTTC. Its protein product is CSAREQTGADYGYTF.

This clonotype was picked up many times. This chain uses TRBV20-1 with TRBJ2-5, with TRBD2 matching over 8 bases. Germline lookup yields CDR1 DFQATT and CDR2 SNEGSKA (reference sequence). The V segment lost 3 bases and the J segment 4 bases; nucleotides outside the gene matches: 13. This CDR3 contains 16 residues. The CDR3: CSARRVLREVAETQYF. CDR3 bases: TGCAGTGCTAGGCGTGTCTTGCGGGAGGTCGCAGAGACCCAGTACTTC.